One and the same sample provided the 6 T cell receptor beta chains below, sequenced in a study of OX40 agonist ivuxolimab in advanced cancers. Only in-frame clones appear in the TCRdb table, and some are missing; sequencing was by immunoSEQ multiplex PCR. The sample shows tens of thousands of clones, roughly nine tenths of them seen only once. This material consisted of CD4+ or CD8+ T cells sorted from blood, taken in a trial of the OX40 agonist ivuxolimab. Receptors were obtained from an adult with an advanced solid tumor such as melanoma, head and neck, liver or kidney cancer.

The chain combines TRBV19 with TRBJ2-1, with 8 positions matching TRBD1. The germline CDR1 and CDR2 sequences are LNHDA and SQIVND (reference sequence). Unmatched junction bases numbered 7, after V lost 4 bases and J lost 8 bases. The CDR3 loop spans 14 amino acids. CDR3 amino acids: CASSRAGGLYEQFF. The CDR3 nucleotides read TGTGCCAGTAGTAGGGCAGGGGGCTTGTATGAGCAGTTCTTC.

The gene calls are TRBV5-1 and TRBJ2-3; 9 bases match TRBD2. This CDR3 has 15 residues. Per germline, CDR1 SGHRS and CDR2 YFSETQ. V lost 7 bases to trimming and J lost 5 bases; unmatched junction nucleotides: 11. The CDR3 DNA is TGCGCCAGCTCCTGGGCGGGAGGGAAAGAAGATACGCAGTATTTT. Protein product: CASSWAGGKEDTQYF.

The gene calls are TRBV5-1 and TRBJ2-7; maybe TRBD1 (6 bases). Trimming cost V 2 bases and J 0 bases, with 21 bases left between them. There are 18 residues in the CDR3. In germline, CDR1 is SGHRS, CDR2 YFSETQ. The CDR3 loop reads CASSFGTGFVGASYEQYF. CDR3 bases: TGCGCCAGCAGCTTCGGAACAGGCTTTGTGGGGGCCTCCTACGAGCAGTACTTC.

The chain links TRBV6-1 to TRBJ2-7; 8 bases fit TRBD1. The V gene's germline CDR1 is MNHNS and CDR2 SASEGT. The ends lost 5 bases at V and 7 bases at J; junction bases unmatched: 13. The CDR3 totals 15 residues. The CDR3: CASSLTGQGAEEQYF. In DNA form, the CDR3 reads TGTGCCAGCAGTCTTACCGGACAGGGTGCGGAAGAGCAGTACTTC.

The chain carries TRBV7-9 and TRBJ2-3; D may be TRBD2 (6 bases). CDR1 and CDR2 (germline): SEHNR, FQNEAQ (reference sequence). Trimming shortened V by 1 base and J by 0 bases, and 8 bases separated the two germline ends. This CDR3 spans 15 amino acids. In DNA form, the CDR3 reads TGTGCCAGCAGCTTAGTAGCGGAAAGCACAGATACGCAGTATTTT. This sequence encodes CASSLVAESTDTQYF. Together with reference TRBV7-9 and TRBJ2-3, the CDR3 gives the full variable domain: DTGVSQNPRHKITKRGQNVTFRCDPISEHNRLYWYRQTLGQGPEFLTYFQNEAQLEKSRLLSDRFSAERPKGSFSTLEIQRTEQGDSAMYLCASSLVAESTDTQYFGPGTRLTVL.

The CDR3 protein is CASSQDRDYEQYF. DNA of the CDR3: TGTGCCAGCAGTCAGGACAGGGACTACGAGCAGTACTTC. The chain combines TRBV6-6 with TRBJ2-7; 8 bases are shared with TRBD1. The trim removed 5 bases at V and 3 bases at J, leaving 3 bases unmatched. This CDR3 contains 13 residues. Germline CDR1 is MNHNY and CDR2 is SVGAGI (reference sequence).